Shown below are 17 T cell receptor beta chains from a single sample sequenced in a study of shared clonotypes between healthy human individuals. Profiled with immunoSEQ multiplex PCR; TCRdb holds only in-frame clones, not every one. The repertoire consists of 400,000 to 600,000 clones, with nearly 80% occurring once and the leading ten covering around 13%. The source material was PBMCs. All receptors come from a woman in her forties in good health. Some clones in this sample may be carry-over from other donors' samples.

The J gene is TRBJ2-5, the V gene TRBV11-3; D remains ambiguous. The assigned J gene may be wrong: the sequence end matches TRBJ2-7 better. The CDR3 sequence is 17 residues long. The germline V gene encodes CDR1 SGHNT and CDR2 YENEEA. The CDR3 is CASSLALGSNASYEQYF. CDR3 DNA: TGTGCCAGCAGCTTAGCACTCGGCAGCAACGCCTCCTACGAGCAGTACTTC.

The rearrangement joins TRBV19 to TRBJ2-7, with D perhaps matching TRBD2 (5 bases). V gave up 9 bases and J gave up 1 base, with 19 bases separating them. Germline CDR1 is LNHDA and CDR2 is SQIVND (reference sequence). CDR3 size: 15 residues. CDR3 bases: TGTGCCAGCGGGGTAGGACTTTTCTCATCCTACGAGCAGTACTTC. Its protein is CASGVGLFSSYEQYF.

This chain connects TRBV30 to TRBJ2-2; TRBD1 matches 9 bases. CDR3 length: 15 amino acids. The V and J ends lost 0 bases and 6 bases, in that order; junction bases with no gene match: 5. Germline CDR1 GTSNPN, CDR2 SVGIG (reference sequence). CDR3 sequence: CAWSVRDRGSGELFF. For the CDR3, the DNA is TGTGCCTGGAGTGTACGTGACAGGGGGTCCGGGGAGCTGTTTTTT.

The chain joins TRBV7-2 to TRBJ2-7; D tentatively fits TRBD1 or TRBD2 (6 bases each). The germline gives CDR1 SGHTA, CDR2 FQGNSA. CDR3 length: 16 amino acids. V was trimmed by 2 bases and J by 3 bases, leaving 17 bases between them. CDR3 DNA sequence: TGTGCCAGCAGCTTACAATTGGGGGGCCCCATCTACGAGCAGTACTTC. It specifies CASSLQLGGPIYEQYF. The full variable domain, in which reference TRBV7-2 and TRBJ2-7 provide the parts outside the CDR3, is GAGVSQSPSNKVTEKGKDVELRCDPISGHTALYWYRQSLGQGLEFLIYFQGNSAPDKSGLPSDRFSAERTGGSVSTLTIQRTQQEDSAVYLCASSLQLGGPIYEQYFGPGTRLTVT.

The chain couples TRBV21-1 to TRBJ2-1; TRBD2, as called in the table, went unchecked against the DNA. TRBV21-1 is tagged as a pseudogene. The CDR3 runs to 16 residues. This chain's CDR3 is CASTKVEGPALGEQFF. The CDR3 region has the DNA TGTGCCAGCACTAAAGTGGAGGGCCCCGCTCTTGGGGAGCAGTTCTTC.

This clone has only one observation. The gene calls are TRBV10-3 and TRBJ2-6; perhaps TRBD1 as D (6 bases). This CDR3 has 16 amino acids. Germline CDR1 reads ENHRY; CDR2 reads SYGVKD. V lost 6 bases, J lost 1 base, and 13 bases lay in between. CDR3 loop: CAIRAPQGSGANVLTF. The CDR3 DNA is TGTGCCATCAGGGCGCCACAGGGTTCTGGGGCCAACGTCCTGACTTTC.

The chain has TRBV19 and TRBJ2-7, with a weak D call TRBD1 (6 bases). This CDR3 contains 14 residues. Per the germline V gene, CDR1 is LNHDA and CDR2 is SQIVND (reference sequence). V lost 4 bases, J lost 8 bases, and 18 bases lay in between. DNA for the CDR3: TGTGCCAGTAGTAGAGGGCCAGGGGTACAGCAGCAGTACTTC. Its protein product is CASSRGPGVQQQYF.

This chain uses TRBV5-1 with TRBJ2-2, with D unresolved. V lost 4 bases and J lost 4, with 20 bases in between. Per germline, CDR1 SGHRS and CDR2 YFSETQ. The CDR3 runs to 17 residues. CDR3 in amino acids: CASSPGQLVWSTGELFF. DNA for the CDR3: TGCGCCAGCAGCCCTGGCCAGCTAGTGTGGAGCACCGGGGAGCTGTTTTTT.

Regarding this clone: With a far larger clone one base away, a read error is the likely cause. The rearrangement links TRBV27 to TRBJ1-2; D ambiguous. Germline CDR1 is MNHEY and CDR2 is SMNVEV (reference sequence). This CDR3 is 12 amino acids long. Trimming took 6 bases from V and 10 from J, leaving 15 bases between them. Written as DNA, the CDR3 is TGTGCCAGCAGGTTCGGATCGGGTGACTACACCTTC. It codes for CASRFGSGDYTF.

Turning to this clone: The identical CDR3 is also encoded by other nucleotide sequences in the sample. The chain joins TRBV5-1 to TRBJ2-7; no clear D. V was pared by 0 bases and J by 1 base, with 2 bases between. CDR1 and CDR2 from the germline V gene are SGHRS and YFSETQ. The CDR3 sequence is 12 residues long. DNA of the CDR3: TGCGCCAGCAGCTTGGAGTCCTACGAGCAGTACTTC. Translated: CASSLESYEQYF.

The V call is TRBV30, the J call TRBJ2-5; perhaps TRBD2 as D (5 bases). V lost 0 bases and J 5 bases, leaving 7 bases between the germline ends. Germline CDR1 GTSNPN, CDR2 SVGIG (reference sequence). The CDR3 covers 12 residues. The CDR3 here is CAWSVGSETQYF. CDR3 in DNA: TGTGCCTGGAGTGTGGGGAGCGAGACCCAGTACTTC. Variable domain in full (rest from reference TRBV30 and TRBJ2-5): SQTIHQWPATLVQPVGSPLSLECTVEGTSNPNLYWYRQAAGRGLQLLFYSVGIGQISSEVPQNLSASRPQDRQFILSSKKLLLSDSGFYLCAWSVGSETQYFGPGTRLLVL.

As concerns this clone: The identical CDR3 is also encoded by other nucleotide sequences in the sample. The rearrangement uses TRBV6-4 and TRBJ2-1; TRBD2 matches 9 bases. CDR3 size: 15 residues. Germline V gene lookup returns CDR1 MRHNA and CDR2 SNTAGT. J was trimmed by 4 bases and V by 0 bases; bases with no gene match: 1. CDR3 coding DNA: TGTGCCAGCAGTGACTCAGCGGGGGGATACAATGAGCAGTTCTTC. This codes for CASSDSAGGYNEQFF.

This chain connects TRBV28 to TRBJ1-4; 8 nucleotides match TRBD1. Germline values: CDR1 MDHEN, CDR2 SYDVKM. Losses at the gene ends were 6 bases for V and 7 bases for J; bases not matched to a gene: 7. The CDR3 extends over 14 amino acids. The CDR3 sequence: CASRLQGAGEKLFF. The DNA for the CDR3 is TGTGCCAGCAGGCTCCAGGGGGCAGGTGAAAAACTGTTTTTT. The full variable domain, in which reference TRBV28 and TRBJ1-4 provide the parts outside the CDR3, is DVKVTQSSRYLVKRTGEKVFLECVQDMDHENMFWYRQDPGLGLRLIYFSYDVKMKEKGDIPEGYSVSREKKERFSLILESASTNQTSMYLCASRLQGAGEKLFFGSGTQLSVL.

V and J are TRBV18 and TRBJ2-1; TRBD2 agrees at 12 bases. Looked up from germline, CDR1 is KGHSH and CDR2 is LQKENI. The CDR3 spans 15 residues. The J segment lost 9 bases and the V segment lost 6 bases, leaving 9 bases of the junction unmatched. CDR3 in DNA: TGTGCCAGCTCCGGAACTACGACTAGCGGGGGTGAGCAGTTCTTC. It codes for CASSGTTTSGGEQFF.

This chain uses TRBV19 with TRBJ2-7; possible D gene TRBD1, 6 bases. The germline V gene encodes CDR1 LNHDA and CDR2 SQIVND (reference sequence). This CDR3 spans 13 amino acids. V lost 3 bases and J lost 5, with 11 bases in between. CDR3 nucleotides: TGTGCCAGTAGTATTCAGGGGTCCAACGAGCAGTACTTC. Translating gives CASSIQGSNEQYF.

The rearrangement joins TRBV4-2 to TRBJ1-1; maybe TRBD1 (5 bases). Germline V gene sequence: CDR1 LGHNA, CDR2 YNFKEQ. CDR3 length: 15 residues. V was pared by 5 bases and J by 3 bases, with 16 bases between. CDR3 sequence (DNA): TGTGCCAGCAGCTTCTTGGCCCAGGGATACACTGAAGCTTTCTTT. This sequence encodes CASSFLAQGYTEAFF.

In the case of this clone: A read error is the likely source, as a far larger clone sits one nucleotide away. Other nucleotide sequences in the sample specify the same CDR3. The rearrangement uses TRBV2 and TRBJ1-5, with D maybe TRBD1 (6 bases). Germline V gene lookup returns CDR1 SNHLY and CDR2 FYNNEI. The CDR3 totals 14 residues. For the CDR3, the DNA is TGTGCCAGTAGTGAATTGGACAGCGATCAGCCCCAGCATTTT. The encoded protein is CASSELDSDQPQHF.